This T cell receptor beta chain is drawn from a study of OX40 agonist ivuxolimab in advanced cancers. Study-wide points: With doses of 0.1-3.0 mg/kg, partial responders showed among the lowest clonal expansion.

Points on this clone: The antigen is unknown.

V lost 6 bases, J lost 2 bases, and 9 bases lay in between. Per the germline V gene, CDR1 is SGHTA and CDR2 is FQGTGA. The CDR3 extends over 13 amino acids. TCRdb keeps only in-frame clones here, not all; method: immunoSEQ multiplex PCR. This table has fewer than 90,000 clones, more than 85% appearing once. Researchers took blood at baseline, on cycle 4 day 1, and on cycle 7 day 1. The sequence derives from an adult with an advanced solid tumor such as melanoma, head and neck, liver or kidney cancer. V usage is TRBV7-3 and J usage is TRBJ2-3; D is undetermined. The material was CD4+ or CD8+ T cells sorted from blood, obtained in a trial of the OX40 agonist ivuxolimab. The CDR3 loop reads CASSQTYTDTQYF. CDR3 nucleotide sequence: TGTGCCAGCAGTCAGACGTACACAGATACGCAGTATTTT.